This entry lists 32 T cell receptor beta chains sequenced from one sample in a study of CD8 T cells in acute hepatitis C reinfection. Sample time point: naive CD8 control sorted from an acute-time-point sample. The method was immunoSEQ multiplex PCR; TCRdb's version includes in-frame clones alone and lacks a portion of them. Of 30,000 to 45,000 clones in the sample, approximately 85% are singletons; the top ten hold about a tenth. The specimen was naive CD8+ T cells from PBMCs. The receptor set was obtained from a woman younger than 35 who spontaneously cleared hepatitis C infection.

This chain joins TRBV21-1 and TRBJ2-7; the D call in the table, TRBD1, was not verified against the DNA. TRBV21-1 corresponds to a pseudogene. This CDR3 comprises 16 residues. The CDR3 region is CASSKDFDRDSQEQYF. CDR3 nucleotides: TGTGCCAGCAGCAAAGATTTTGACAGGGATAGTCAGGAGCAGTACTTC.

The chain uses TRBV14 and TRBJ2-1; D remains ambiguous. The length of the CDR3 is 16 residues. Germline V lookup: CDR1 SGHDN, CDR2 FVKESK. The ends were cut back, 4 bases at V and 9 bases at J, with 22 bases in the middle. Written as DNA, the CDR3 is TGTGCCAGCAGCCCACCGTCGATTCATCGGGCCCGTGAGCAGTTCTTC. It encodes CASSPPSIHRAREQFF.

The chain recombines TRBV16 with TRBJ2-1; TRBD2 is a possible D gene (6 bases). The germline V gene encodes CDR1 KGHSY and CDR2 FQNENV. The V and J ends lost 0 bases and 11 bases respectively, with 14 bases between them. This CDR3 region has 14 residues. The CDR3 region is CASSQSATRLQQFF. CDR3 in DNA: TGTGCCAGCAGCCAATCCGCGACTAGGTTGCAGCAGTTCTTC.

The rearrangement uses TRBV5-4 and TRBJ2-1; the D is unclear. V shed 4 bases and J shed 6 bases, with 8 bases lying between them. The CDR3 loop spans 12 amino acids. Germline CDR1 is SGHNT and CDR2 is YYREEE (reference sequence). The CDR3 DNA sequence: TGTGCCAGCAGCCCGCCGGGCAATGAGCAGTTCTTC. It encodes CASSPPGNEQFF. The full variable domain, rest sourced from reference TRBV5-4 and TRBJ2-1, is ETGVTQSPTHLIKTRGQQVTLRCSSQSGHNTVSWYQQALGQGPQFIFQYYREEENGRGNFPPRFSGLQFPNYSSELNVNALELDDSALYLCASSPPGNEQFFGPGTRLTVL.

The sample holds one count of this clone. The CDR3 coding sequence is TGCGCCAGCAGCCACCCCGGGACAGGGGTAACCGGGGAGCTGTTTTTT. Residues: CASSHPGTGVTGELFF. This rearrangement joins TRBV4-1 to TRBJ2-2; 10 bases are a match to TRBD1. Trimming took 3 bases from V and 5 from J; bases not matched to a gene: 6. The CDR3 is 16 residues long. In germline, CDR1 is MGHRA, CDR2 YSYEKL.

The chain carries TRBV28 and TRBJ1-1; D uncertain. The CDR3 length is 14 residues. V was cut by 5 bases and J by 4 bases, with 14 bases left in between. Germline V lookup: CDR1 MDHEN, CDR2 SYDVKM. The CDR3 sequence is CASSPGYISTEAFF. The DNA for the CDR3 is TGTGCCAGCAGTCCCGGGTATATAAGCACTGAAGCTTTCTTT.

V and J are TRBV13 and TRBJ2-3; 8 bases agree with TRBD1. CDR1 and CDR2 (germline): PRHDT, FYEKMQ (reference sequence). The V segment lost 1 base and the J segment 4 bases; nucleotides outside the gene matches: 4. The CDR3 has 15 residues. The CDR3 sequence: CASSLVRTGSDTQYF. The CDR3, as DNA: TGTGCCAGCAGCTTAGTCCGGACAGGGTCAGATACGCAGTATTTT.

The V call is TRBV7-6, the J call TRBJ1-1; D remains unclear. CDR3 length: 12 amino acids. CDR1 and CDR2 from the germline V gene are SGHVS and FNYEAQ. V lost 5 bases and J 1 base, leaving 5 bases between the germline ends. The CDR3: CASSTPNTEAFF. The CDR3 nucleotides are TGTGCCAGCAGCACCCCGAACACTGAAGCTTTCTTT.

The chain joins TRBV23-1 to TRBJ2-5, with D perhaps given as TRBD1 or TRBD2 (5 bases each). TRBV23-1 is assigned to the ORF class and has an uncertain function. Deletions cut 0 bases from V and 5 bases from J, with 19 bases between. The CDR3 runs 17 residues. CDR3 DNA: TGCGCCAGCAGTCAATCGGGGGTTAACTCGGGTGGGGAGACCCAGTACTTC. Translating it yields CASSQSGVNSGGETQYF.

V usage is TRBV14 and J usage is TRBJ2-5; D is uncertain. The germline V and J ends were trimmed by 1 base and 11 bases, with 14 bases remaining between them. This CDR3 has 13 residues. In germline, CDR1 is SGHDN, CDR2 FVKESK. CDR3 loop: CASSQVRTVEQYF. The DNA for the CDR3 is TGTGCCAGCAGCCAAGTCCGTACGGTGGAGCAGTACTTC. Combining the CDR3 with reference TRBV14 and TRBJ2-5 gives the whole variable domain EAGVTQFPSHSVIEKGQTVTLRCDPISGHDNLYWYRRVMGKEIKFLLHFVKESKQDESGMPNNRFLAERTGGTYSTLKVQPAELEDSGVYFCASSQVRTVEQYFGPGTRLLVL.

The chain is built from TRBV7-9 and TRBJ2-3, with D uncertain. Per germline, CDR1 SEHNR and CDR2 FQNEAQ (reference sequence). This CDR3 spans 13 amino acids. Trimming pared 0 bases from V and 6 bases from J, leaving 7 bases between. This CDR3 is CASSLANADTQYF. DNA for the CDR3: TGTGCCAGCAGCTTAGCCAACGCGGATACGCAGTATTTT. Variable domain in full (rest from reference TRBV7-9 and TRBJ2-3): DTGVSQNPRHKITKRGQNVTFRCDPISEHNRLYWYRQTLGQGPEFLTYFQNEAQLEKSRLLSDRFSAERPKGSFSTLEIQRTEQGDSAMYLCASSLANADTQYFGPGTRLTVL.

The genes are TRBV15 and TRBJ2-3; D might be TRBD1 or TRBD2, each matching 5 bases. The germline V gene encodes CDR1 LNHNV and CDR2 YYDKDF (reference sequence). This CDR3 is 17 amino acids long. V lost 4 bases, J lost 1 base, and 18 bases lay in between. The CDR3 nucleotides read TGTGCCACCAGCATTACCCCGGGGCCGAGCGGCACAGATACGCAGTATTTT. Translating it yields CATSITPGPSGTDTQYF.

V and J are TRBV5-4 and TRBJ2-1; TRBD1 is a possible D gene (7 bases). CDR3 size: 15 residues. Trimming left V 2 bases short and J 5 bases short, with 14 bases between. Per the germline V gene, CDR1 is SGHNT and CDR2 is YYREEE (reference sequence). CDR3 DNA sequence: TGTGCCAGCAGCTTAGGAGGGGGCCCCGACAATGAGCAGTTCTTC. It is translated as CASSLGGGPDNEQFF.

The CDR3 reads CAWIGRGNTEAFF. The CDR3 DNA reads TGTGCCTGGATCGGCCGGGGCAACACTGAAGCTTTCTTT. The chain uses TRBV30 and TRBJ1-1, with D possibly TRBD1 on 5 matching bases. V was trimmed by 4 bases and J by 2 bases, leaving 11 bases between them. Germline V gives CDR1 GTSNPN, CDR2 SVGIG (reference sequence). This CDR3 spans 13 amino acids.

This clone was counted once. V and J are TRBV13 and TRBJ1-1; no clear D gene. CDR1 and CDR2 (germline): PRHDT, FYEKMQ (reference sequence). The CDR3 runs to 11 residues. V lost 2 bases, J lost 8 bases, and 6 bases lay in between. CDR3 residues: CASSLLEEAFF. The CDR3, as DNA: TGTGCCAGCAGCTTATTGGAAGAAGCTTTCTTT.

The gene calls are TRBV13 and TRBJ2-7; D call uncertain. From germline, CDR1 is PRHDT and CDR2 FYEKMQ (reference sequence). This CDR3 region has 13 residues. V lost 2 bases to trimming and J lost 2 bases, with 7 bases between them. The CDR3 DNA reads TGTGCCAGCAGCTTACAGTTTACCTACGAGCAGTACTTC. Its translation is CASSLQFTYEQYF.

This chain's CDR3 is CASSDGQGQISNYGYTF. The CDR3 region has the DNA TGTGCCAGCAGCGACGGACAGGGTCAAATTTCTAACTATGGCTACACCTTC. The chain links TRBV9 to TRBJ1-2; 8 bases line up with TRBD1. V was pared by 3 bases and J by 0 bases, with 10 bases of the junction left unmatched. CDR3 length equals 17 residues. CDR1 is SGDLS and CDR2 is YYNGEE in the germline V gene.

CDR3 sequence: CASSYSGANVLTF. The CDR3 nucleotides read TGTGCCAGCAGTTACTCTGGGGCCAACGTCCTGACTTTC. The chain employs TRBV27 and TRBJ2-6; D not resolved. The germline V gene encodes CDR1 MNHEY and CDR2 SMNVEV (reference sequence). Trimming left V 4 bases short and J 0 bases short, with 1 base between. The CDR3 runs to 13 residues. Supplemented by reference TRBV27 and TRBJ2-6, the full variable domain reads EAQVTQNPRYLITVTGKKLTVTCSQNMNHEYMSWYRQDPGLGLRQIYYSMNVEVTDKGDVPEGYKVSRKEKRNFPLILESPSPNQTSLYFCASSYSGANVLTFGAGSRLTVL.

This clone was seen just once. The chain couples TRBV12-1 to TRBJ2-7. TRBV12-1 represents a pseudogene. There are 13 residues in the CDR3. DNA of the CDR3: TGTGCCAGCACTTTGGGGTGCCCCTACGAGCAGTACTTC. Protein sequence: CASTLGCPYEQYF.

The rearrangement joins TRBV29-1 to TRBJ2-1; D tentatively fits TRBD1 or TRBD2 (5 bases each). Germline CDR1 and CDR2: SQVTM and ANQGSEA. V lost 7 bases, J lost 4 bases, and 11 bases lay in between. CDR3 size: 12 residues. The CDR3 region has the DNA TGCAGCGGTCTTGGGGGTTACAATGAGCAGTTCTTC. The encoded protein is CSGLGGYNEQFF.

This clone was observed a single time. The V gene is TRBV5-4, the J gene TRBJ2-5, with 7 bases that match TRBD1. Gene TRBJ2-7 matches the end of the DNA better, so the J call may be wrong. The germline V gene encodes CDR1 SGHNT and CDR2 YYREEE (reference sequence). This CDR3 has 15 residues. The CDR3: CASSLGTAQSYEQYF. As DNA, the CDR3 is TGTGCCAGCAGCTTAGGGACAGCACAATCCTACGAGCAGTACTTC.

This sequence joins TRBV9 and TRBJ2-5; 10 bases agree with TRBD2. Germline V lookup: CDR1 SGDLS, CDR2 YYNGEE. V gave up 3 bases and J gave up 4 bases; unmatched junction bases: 6. This CDR3 spans 15 amino acids. The CDR3: CASSGGLAGGETQYF. CDR3 in DNA: TGTGCCAGCAGCGGTGGATTAGCGGGAGGAGAGACCCAGTACTTC.

The rearrangement joins TRBV7-8 to TRBJ2-5; D gene unclear. Trimming removed 3 bases at V and 3 bases at J, with 5 bases between. Germline V gene lookup returns CDR1 SGHVS and CDR2 FQNEAQ. This CDR3 spans 12 amino acids. The CDR3, as DNA: TGTGCCAGCAGCTTGGAGAAAGAGACCCAGTACTTC. Protein sequence: CASSLEKETQYF.

J is TRBJ2-5 and V is TRBV4-1; D possibly corresponds to TRBD2 (7 bases). The CDR3 consists of 15 residues. Germline V gene data show CDR1 as MGHRA and CDR2 as YSYEKL. Trimming removed 0 bases from V and 5 bases from J, with 13 bases in between. This CDR3 reads CASSQDFGGGETQYF. The CDR3, as DNA: TGCGCCAGCAGCCAAGACTTTGGGGGGGGCGAGACCCAGTACTTC.

This clone was picked up one time. In nucleotides, the CDR3 is TGTGCTGCCGGGGGAGGGCCCACTAATGAGCAGTTCTTC. It encodes CAAGGGPTNEQFF. The chain couples TRBV27 to TRBJ2-1; 7 bases are a match to TRBD2. There are 13 residues in the CDR3. CDR1 and CDR2 (germline): MNHEY, SMNVEV (reference sequence).

V is TRBV5-1 and J is TRBJ2-1, with D hard to call. The CDR3 extends over 14 amino acids. V was shortened by 0 bases and J by 3 bases, with 7 bases between the two germline ends. Germline loops: CDR1 SGHRS, CDR2 YFSETQ. The CDR3 DNA is TGCGCCAGCAGCTTGGCGGAGATCTACAATGAGCAGTTCTTC. As protein: CASSLAEIYNEQFF.

The CDR3 is CASSPAGSGNYNEQFF. CDR3 in DNA: TGCGCCAGCAGCCCCGCCGGTAGCGGGAACTACAATGAGCAGTTCTTC. The chain couples TRBV4-1 to TRBJ2-1; 8 bases line up with TRBD2. This CDR3 contains 16 residues. Germline V CDR1 and CDR2: MGHRA, YSYEKL. V dropped 4 bases and J dropped 3; count of bases not matched to a gene: 8.

This chain connects TRBV29-1 to TRBJ2-6, with D possibly being TRBD2 (6 bases). CDR3 length equals 13 residues. Germline V gene lookup returns CDR1 SQVTM and CDR2 ANQGSEA. V was clipped by 5 bases and J by 3 bases, with 8 bases between them. CDR3 residues: CSVTGVGANVLTF. The DNA of the CDR3 is TGCAGCGTTACGGGGGTTGGGGCCAACGTCCTGACTTTC.

The rearrangement links TRBV5-4 to TRBJ2-7; TRBD1 agrees at 9 bases. Germline V gives CDR1 SGHNT, CDR2 YYREEE (reference sequence). The ends lost 2 bases at V and 2 bases at J; junction bases unmatched: 2. This CDR3 is built from 14 residues. CDR3: CASSLGTGTYEQYF. CDR3 coding DNA: TGTGCCAGCAGCTTAGGGACAGGGACCTACGAGCAGTACTTC. The variable domain in full, completed from reference TRBV5-4 and TRBJ2-7, reads ETGVTQSPTHLIKTRGQQVTLRCSSQSGHNTVSWYQQALGQGPQFIFQYYREEENGRGNFPPRFSGLQFPNYSSELNVNALELDDSALYLCASSLGTGTYEQYFGPGTRLTVT.

The sample holds one count of this clone. The chain combines TRBV27 with TRBJ2-2; D is perhaps TRBD1 (6 bases). V was pared by 3 bases and J by 7 bases, with 9 bases between. There are 13 residues in the CDR3. Germline loops: CDR1 MNHEY, CDR2 SMNVEV (reference sequence). The CDR3 DNA sequence: TGTGCCAGCAGTTTCACAGGGTTCGGGGAGCTGTTTTTT. Translated, it gives CASSFTGFGELFF.

The chain links TRBV5-4 to TRBJ2-1, with 11 bases lining up with TRBD2. CDR1 is SGHNT, CDR2 YYREEE, per germline (reference sequence). Trimming took 0 bases from V and 7 from J; bases not matched to a gene: 3. The CDR3 runs to 15 residues. CDR3 region: CASSLGLAGTNEQFF. In DNA, the CDR3 is TGTGCCAGCAGCTTGGGACTAGCGGGAACAAATGAGCAGTTCTTC.

J is TRBJ2-1 and V is TRBV10-2; 7 nucleotides match TRBD2. With V trimmed by 9 bases and J by 3 bases, 8 bases remained unmatched. The CDR3 spans 14 residues. Per the germline V gene, CDR1 is WSHSY and CDR2 is SAAADI. The CDR3 sequence is CASSARGNYNEQFF. The CDR3 DNA is TGCGCCAGTTCAGCGCGGGGGAACTACAATGAGCAGTTCTTC.